The clone carrying this T cell receptor beta chain was seen more than once but under ten times. This sample stems from a study of blood T cell repertoires in COVID-19. As for the study in general: Samples taken during acute and convalescent COVID-19 were collected in the United States, Italy and Spain. In each case, the material was cDNA or gDNA derived from T cells, B-cell-depleted T cells, or PBMCs.

V was pared by 1 base and J by 3 bases, with 3 bases of the junction left unmatched. CDR3 length equals 15 residues. CDR1 and CDR2 from the germline V gene are LGHNT and FRNRAP. Per the original data handling: Amplification with reference gene primers provided the estimates of nucleated cell counts. The method was immunoSEQ multiplex PCR; TCRdb's version includes in-frame clones alone and lacks a portion of them. V and J calls and clone size come straight from that table; D and trimming were deduced from the DNA. The table shows roughly 16,000 clones, with roughly 90% occurring only once. Sequencing was done on a sample of peripheral blood. The origin of this receptor is a human donor in a cohort sampled during active COVID-19. The chain is built from TRBV12-5 and TRBJ2-3, with 8 bases identical to TRBD1. The CDR3 sequence is CASGLEDRGTDTQYF. The CDR3 DNA reads TGTGCTAGTGGTTTGGAAGACAGGGGAACAGATACGCAGTATTTT. The full variable domain, in which reference TRBV12-5 and TRBJ2-3 provide the parts outside the CDR3, is DARVTQTPRHKVTEMGQEVTMRCQPILGHNTVFWYRQTMMQGLELLAYFRNRAPLDDSGMPKDRFSAEMPDATLATLKIQPSEPRDSAVYFCASGLEDRGTDTQYFGPGTRLTVL.